This TCR beta chain appears in the sequencing data of a study of T cells in Graves' hyperthyroidism and ophthalmopathy. General study findings and limits: A 13 V-J signature model discriminated ophthalmopathy versus stable hyperthyroidism.

In its sample, this clonotype was seen a few times. No antigen is known for it. Amplification targeted TCR beta CDR3 regions from RNA transcripts. Initially, a first-round RT-PCR of the TCR CDR3 employed the HTBI primer set. TCRdb redid the calling of the multiplex PCR reads with MiXCR, one entry per CDR3 protein. Of roughly 380,000 distinct CDR3 sequences listed, roughly 15% were seen once; the top ten hold 5.3%. Per the germline V gene, CDR1 is SQVTM and CDR2 is ANQGSEA. Trimming removed 6 bases at V and 0 bases at J, with 13 bases between. This CDR3 region has 14 residues. The gene calls are TRBV29-1 and TRBJ2-3, with D maybe TRBD1 (5 bases). This sequence was found in a woman younger than 30 with Graves' hyperthyroidism. Sequencing was performed on blood. CDR3 in DNA: TGCAGCGTAGATGCGACAGCTAGCACAGATACGCAGTATTTT. Residues: CSVDATASTDTQYF.